These 21 T cell receptor beta chains were sequenced from one sample in a study of blood T cell repertoires in COVID-19. TCRdb's copy holds only in-frame clones and misses some; the assay was immunoSEQ multiplex PCR. The sample yields a few hundred thousand clones, roughly 85% seen once. Source material: PBMCs or T cells enriched from blood (not recorded which). Receptor source: a woman between 40 and 50 years old with acute COVID-19.

The genes are TRBV19 and TRBJ2-7; 11 bases are shared with TRBD1. CDR3 length: 15 amino acids. V gave up 6 bases and J gave up 0 bases; unmatched junction bases: 4. Germline CDR1 reads LNHDA; CDR2 reads SQIVND (reference sequence). The CDR3 nucleotides are TGTGCCAGTAGCCCAGGGACAGGGGGCTCCTACGAGCAGTACTTC. This encodes CASSPGTGGSYEQYF.

J is TRBJ2-1 and V is TRBV7-2; tentatively, D is TRBD2 (6 bases). This CDR3 has 14 residues. From germline, CDR1 is SGHTA and CDR2 FQGNSA. V dropped 6 bases and J dropped 5 bases, with 14 bases sitting between them. The CDR3 sequence is CASREGGSNNEQFF. CDR3 nucleotide sequence: TGTGCCAGCAGGGAGGGTGGCTCGAACAATGAGCAGTTCTTC.

This chain connects TRBV4-1 to TRBJ2-7; perhaps TRBD2 as D (5 bases). This CDR3 comprises 15 residues. Germline V lookup: CDR1 MGHRA, CDR2 YSYEKL. With 0 bases removed from V and 2 bases from J, the gap between germline ends came to 11 bases. The CDR3 protein is CASSQDLARTYEQYF. CDR3 nucleotides: TGCGCCAGCAGCCAAGATCTAGCCAGAACCTACGAGCAGTACTTC.

This clone has just a few counts. The V gene is TRBV18, the J gene TRBJ2-4, with D maybe TRBD1 (5 bases). Deletions cut 0 bases from V and 2 bases from J, with 11 bases between. This CDR3 region has 16 residues. Germline CDR1 is KGHSH and CDR2 is LQKENI. Here the CDR3 DNA reads TGTGCCAGCTCACCACCCTTTGCAGGGACCAAAAACATTCAGTACTTC. Its translation is CASSPPFAGTKNIQYF.

The chain uses TRBV2 and TRBJ2-4; no reliable D call. CDR3 size: 11 residues. V was pared by 1 base and J by 11 bases, with 6 bases between. Looked up from germline, CDR1 is SNHLY and CDR2 is FYNNEI. CDR3 sequence reads: CASSEGTVQYF. The CDR3 DNA reads TGTGCCAGCAGTGAAGGCACGGTTCAGTACTTC.

This rearrangement joins TRBV11-3 to TRBJ2-2, with TRBD1 identical over 7 bases. The CDR3 has 17 amino acids. CDR1 and CDR2 from the germline V gene are SGHNT and YENEEA. The trim removed 5 bases at V and 5 bases at J, leaving 14 bases unmatched. The CDR3 nucleotides read TGTGCCAGCAGCAATAGAGGAGAGGGGGCGCGGACCGGGGAGCTGTTTTTT. This codes for CASSNRGEGARTGELFF. The whole variable domain, remainder taken from reference TRBV11-3 and TRBJ2-2, is EAGVVQSPRYKIIEKKQPVAFWCNPISGHNTLYWYLQNLGQGPELLIRYENEEAVDDSQLPKDRFSAERLKGVDSTLKIQPAELGDSAVYLCASSNRGEGARTGELFFGEGSRLTVL.

This clone was found a few times. This sample includes further DNA sequences coding for the same CDR3. The rearrangement uses TRBV7-9 and TRBJ2-1; no firm D call. CDR1 is SEHNR, CDR2 FQNEAQ, per germline (reference sequence). The CDR3 covers 12 residues. V lost 5 bases and J 5 bases, leaving 7 bases between the germline ends. The chain's CDR3 is CASSPTDNEQFF. The CDR3 bases are TGTGCCAGCAGCCCCACAGACAATGAGCAGTTCTTC.

The gene calls are TRBV28 and TRBJ2-7, with 8 bases fitting TRBD2. This CDR3 region has 18 residues. Per germline, CDR1 MDHEN and CDR2 SYDVKM. V shed 3 bases, J shed 3 bases, and the junction held 16 bases outside the gene matches. The CDR3 sequence is CASSFPSGLQAEGYEQYF. In DNA, the CDR3 is TGTGCCAGCAGTTTCCCTAGCGGGCTCCAAGCGGAAGGCTACGAGCAGTACTTC.

The V and J genes are TRBV18 and TRBJ2-2; TRBD2 matches 8 bases. Germline-derived CDR1 and CDR2 are KGHSH and LQKENI. The CDR3 is 15 amino acids. V dropped 3 bases and J dropped 0; count of bases not matched to a gene: 0. In DNA form, the CDR3 reads TGTGCCAGCTCACCGACTAGCGCGAACACCGGGGAGCTGTTTTTT. Its translation: CASSPTSANTGELFF.

The chain recombines TRBV11-2 with TRBJ2-7; no clear D. V lost 1 base, J lost 0 bases, and 4 bases lay in between. The CDR3 spans 13 residues. Per germline, CDR1 SGHAT and CDR2 FQNNGV. CDR3 protein: CASSLASSYEQYF. The CDR3 nucleotides are TGTGCCAGCAGCTTAGCCAGCTCCTACGAGCAGTACTTC.

The J gene is TRBJ1-6, the V gene TRBV7-2, with D tentatively TRBD1 (5 bases). Germline V gene sequence: CDR1 SGHTA, CDR2 FQGNSA. CDR3 length equals 16 residues. Trimming cost V 6 bases and J 5 bases, with 17 bases left between them. CDR3 DNA: TGTGCCAGCAGACCTAGGTGGCAGGGAAATAATTCACCCCTCCACTTT. The encoded protein is CASRPRWQGNNSPLHF.

This chain connects TRBV4-1 to TRBJ2-7; TRBD1 might be the D (6 bases). From germline, CDR1 is MGHRA and CDR2 YSYEKL. The germline V and J ends were trimmed by 3 bases and 3 bases, with 15 bases remaining between them. The CDR3 spans 15 residues. The CDR3 loop reads CASSHQLGQIYEQYF. Here the CDR3 DNA reads TGCGCCAGCAGCCATCAGTTAGGACAGATCTACGAGCAGTACTTC.

This clone was detected only a few times. V and J are TRBV19 and TRBJ2-5, with 9 positions matching TRBD2. The CDR3 runs to 17 residues. The trim removed 1 base at V and 5 bases at J, leaving 11 bases unmatched. Germline values: CDR1 LNHDA, CDR2 SQIVND (reference sequence). Here the CDR3 reads CASSIAGAGGERETQYF. CDR3 nucleotide sequence: TGTGCCAGTAGTATAGCAGGGGCGGGAGGGGAAAGGGAGACCCAGTACTTC.

The chain employs TRBV20-1 and TRBJ1-1, with D maybe TRBD1 (5 bases). V lost 6 bases and J lost 5, with 10 bases in between. The CDR3 has 11 residues. From germline, CDR1 is DFQATT and CDR2 SNEGSKA (reference sequence). The DNA of the CDR3 is TGCAGTGCATGGGGGGAAACTGAAGCTTTCTTT. This codes for CSAWGETEAFF.

The chain is built from TRBV7-2 and TRBJ1-5; D unclear. Trimming left V 2 bases short and J 5 bases short, with 10 bases between. CDR1 is SGHTA, CDR2 FQGNSA, per germline. The CDR3 covers 14 residues. Here the CDR3 reads CASSLPGSHQPQHF. The CDR3 DNA reads TGTGCCAGCAGCTTACCCGGGAGCCATCAGCCCCAGCATTTT.

The chain's CDR3 is CASWADLASRGQETQYF. In DNA form, the CDR3 reads TGTGCCAGCTGGGCAGATTTGGCTAGCAGAGGACAAGAGACCCAGTACTTC. The chain joins TRBV2 to TRBJ2-5; possible D gene TRBD2, 5 bases. V lost 8 bases and J 2 bases, leaving 24 bases between the germline ends. This CDR3 contains 17 residues. CDR1 is SNHLY, CDR2 FYNNEI, per germline.

CDR3 in amino acids: CASSLVDSSGNTIYF. The CDR3 bases are TGTGCCAGCAGCTTGGTCGACAGCTCTGGAAACACCATATATTTT. The J gene is TRBJ1-3, the V gene TRBV5-6, with D possibly matching TRBD1 (5 bases). The CDR3 is 15 amino acids. Germline V CDR1 and CDR2: SGHDT, YYEEEE. With 0 bases removed from V and 0 bases from J, the gap between germline ends came to 7 bases.

This chain uses TRBV7-2 with TRBJ2-2; D gene uncertain. The V end lost 1 base, the J end lost 6 bases, and 9 bases lay between the germline ends. CDR3 length equals 14 residues. The V gene's germline CDR1 is SGHTA and CDR2 FQGNSA. CDR3 coding DNA: TGTGCCAGCAGCTTAGAGGCCCAGGCCGGGGAGCTGTTTTTT. Amino acid sequence: CASSLEAQAGELFF.

This chain links TRBV2 with TRBJ2-7, with 7 positions matching TRBD1. The junction had 6 bases not matched to a gene; V was cut back by 9 bases and J by 4 bases. The CDR3 consists of 12 residues. Per the germline V gene, CDR1 is SNHLY and CDR2 is FYNNEI. The DNA for the CDR3 is TGTGCCAGTGGGTACAGGGGTTACGAGCAGTACTTC. This codes for CASGYRGYEQYF.

This clone was seen a few times. This chain connects TRBV27 to TRBJ2-7; 7 nucleotides agree with TRBD1. Germline-derived CDR1 and CDR2 are MNHEY and SMNVEV (reference sequence). V lost 4 bases and J lost 4; bases outside the gene matches: 7. This CDR3 has 14 residues. CDR3 nucleotides: TGTGCCAGCAGTTATGACAGGGCCAAGTACGAGCAGTACTTC. Translated, it gives CASSYDRAKYEQYF.

The chain carries TRBV7-9 and TRBJ2-1; 9 nucleotides line up with TRBD1. The length of the CDR3 is 15 residues. The trim removed 4 bases at V and 2 bases at J, leaving 3 bases unmatched. Germline CDR1 SEHNR, CDR2 FQNEAQ (reference sequence). CDR3 nucleotides: TGTGCCAGCAGCTCGACAGGGGGACCCTACAATGAGCAGTTCTTC. Its translation is CASSSTGGPYNEQFF. The entire variable domain, with the rest obtained from reference TRBV7-9 and TRBJ2-1, is as follows: DTGVSQNPRHKITKRGQNVTFRCDPISEHNRLYWYRQTLGQGPEFLTYFQNEAQLEKSRLLSDRFSAERPKGSFSTLEIQRTEQGDSAMYLCASSSTGGPYNEQFFGPGTRLTVL.